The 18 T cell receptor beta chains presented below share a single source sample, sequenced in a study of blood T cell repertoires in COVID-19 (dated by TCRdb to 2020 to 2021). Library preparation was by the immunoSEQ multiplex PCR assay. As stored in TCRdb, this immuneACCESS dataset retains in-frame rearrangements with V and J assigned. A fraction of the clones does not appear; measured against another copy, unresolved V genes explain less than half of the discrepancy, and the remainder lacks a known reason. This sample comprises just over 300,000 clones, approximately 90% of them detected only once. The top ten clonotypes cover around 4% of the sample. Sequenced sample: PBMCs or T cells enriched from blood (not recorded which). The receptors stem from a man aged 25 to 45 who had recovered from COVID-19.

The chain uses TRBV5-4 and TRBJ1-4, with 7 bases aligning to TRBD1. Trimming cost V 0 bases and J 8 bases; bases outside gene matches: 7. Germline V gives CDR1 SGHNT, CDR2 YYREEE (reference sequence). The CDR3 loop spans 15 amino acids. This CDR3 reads CASSLGGTANEKLFF. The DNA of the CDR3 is TGTGCCAGCAGCTTGGGGGGGACAGCCAACGAAAAACTGTTTTTT.

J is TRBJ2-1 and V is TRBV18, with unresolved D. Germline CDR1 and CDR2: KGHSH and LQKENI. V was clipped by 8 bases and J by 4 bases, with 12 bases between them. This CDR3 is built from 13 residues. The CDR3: CASGAASYNEQFF. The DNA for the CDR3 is TGTGCCAGCGGCGCGGCGAGTTACAATGAGCAGTTCTTC.

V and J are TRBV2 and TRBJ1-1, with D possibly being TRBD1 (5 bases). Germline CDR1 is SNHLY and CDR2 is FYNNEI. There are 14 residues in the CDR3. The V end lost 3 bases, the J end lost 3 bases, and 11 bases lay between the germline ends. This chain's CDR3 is CASSDLGADTEAFF. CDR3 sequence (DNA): TGTGCCAGCAGTGACCTAGGGGCGGACACTGAAGCTTTCTTT.

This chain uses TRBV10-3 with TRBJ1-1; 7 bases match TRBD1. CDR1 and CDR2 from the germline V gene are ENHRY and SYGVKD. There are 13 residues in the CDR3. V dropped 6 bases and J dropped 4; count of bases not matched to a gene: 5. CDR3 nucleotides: TGTGCCATCAGAGAAGACAGGGCCACTGAAGCTTTCTTT. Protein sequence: CAIREDRATEAFF.

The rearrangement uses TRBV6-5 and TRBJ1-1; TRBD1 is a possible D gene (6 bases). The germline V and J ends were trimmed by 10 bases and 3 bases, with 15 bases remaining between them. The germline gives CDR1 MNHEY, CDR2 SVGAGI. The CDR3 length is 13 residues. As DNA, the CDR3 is TGTGCCACCTCGCAGGGGCAGCACACTGAAGCTTTCTTT. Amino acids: CATSQGQHTEAFF.

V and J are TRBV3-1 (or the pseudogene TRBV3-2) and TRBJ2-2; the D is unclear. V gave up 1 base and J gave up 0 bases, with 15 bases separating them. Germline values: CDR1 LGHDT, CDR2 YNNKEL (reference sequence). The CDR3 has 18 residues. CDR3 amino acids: CASSQGWSWVANTGELFF. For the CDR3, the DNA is TGTGCCAGCAGCCAAGGATGGAGTTGGGTTGCGAACACCGGGGAGCTGTTTTTT.

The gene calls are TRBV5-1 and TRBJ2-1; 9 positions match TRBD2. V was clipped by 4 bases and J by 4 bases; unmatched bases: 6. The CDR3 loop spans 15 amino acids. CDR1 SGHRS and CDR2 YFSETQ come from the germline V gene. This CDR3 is CASSQAGGGYNEQFF. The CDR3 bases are TGCGCCAGCAGCCAAGCGGGAGGAGGGTACAATGAGCAGTTCTTC.

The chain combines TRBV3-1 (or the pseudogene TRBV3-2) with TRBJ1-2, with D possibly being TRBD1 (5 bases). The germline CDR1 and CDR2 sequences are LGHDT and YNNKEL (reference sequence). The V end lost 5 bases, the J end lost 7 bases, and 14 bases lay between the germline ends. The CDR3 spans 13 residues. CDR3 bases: TGTGCCAGCAGCGTCGGGGGTGCGAGTGGCTACACCTTC. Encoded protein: CASSVGGASGYTF.

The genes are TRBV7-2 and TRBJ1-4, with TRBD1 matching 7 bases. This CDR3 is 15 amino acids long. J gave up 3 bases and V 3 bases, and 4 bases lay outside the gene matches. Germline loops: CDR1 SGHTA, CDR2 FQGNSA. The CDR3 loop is CASSFSTGSNEKLFF. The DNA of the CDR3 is TGTGCCAGCAGCTTTTCGACAGGGTCTAATGAAAAACTGTTTTTT.

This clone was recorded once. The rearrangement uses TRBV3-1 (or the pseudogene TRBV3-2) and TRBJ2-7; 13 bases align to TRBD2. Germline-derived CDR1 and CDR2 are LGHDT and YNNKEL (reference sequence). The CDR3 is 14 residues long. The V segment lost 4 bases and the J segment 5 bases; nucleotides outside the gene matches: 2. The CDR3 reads CASSLGLAGDEQYF. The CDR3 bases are TGTGCCAGCAGCCTCGGACTAGCGGGGGACGAGCAGTACTTC.

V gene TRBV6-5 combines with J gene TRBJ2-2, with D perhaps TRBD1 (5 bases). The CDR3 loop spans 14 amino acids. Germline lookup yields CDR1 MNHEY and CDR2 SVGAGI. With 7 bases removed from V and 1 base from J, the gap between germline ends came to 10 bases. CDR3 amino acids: CASTRGQNTGELFF. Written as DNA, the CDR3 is TGTGCCAGCACTAGAGGACAGAACACCGGGGAGCTGTTTTTT.

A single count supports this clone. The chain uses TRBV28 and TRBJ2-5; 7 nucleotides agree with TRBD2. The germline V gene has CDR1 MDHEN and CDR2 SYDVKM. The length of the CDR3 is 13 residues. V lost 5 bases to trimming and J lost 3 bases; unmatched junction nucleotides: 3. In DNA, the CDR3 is TGTGCCAGCAGTGTACGGGGGGAAGAGACCCAGTACTTC. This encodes CASSVRGEETQYF.

The CDR3 bases are TGTGCCAGCAGCCCCGGGTTAGCGGGAGGGGAGCTCAATGAGCAGTTCTTC. It encodes CASSPGLAGGELNEQFF. This chain joins TRBV7-6 and TRBJ2-1; 11 bases line up with TRBD2. There are 17 residues in the CDR3. Germline values: CDR1 SGHVS, CDR2 FNYEAQ. Germline trimming cut 5 bases from V and 6 bases from J; bases unmatched to any gene: 12. The full variable domain, rest sourced from reference TRBV7-6 and TRBJ2-1, is GAGVSQSPRYKVTKRGQDVALRCDPISGHVSLYWYRQALGQGPEFLTYFNYEAQQDKSGLPNDRFSAERPEGSISTLTIQRTEQRDSAMYRCASSPGLAGGELNEQFFGPGTRLTVL.

The CDR3 DNA reads as TGCGCCAGCAGCATGGGACAGGGCCCCTACGAGCAGTACTTC. Encoded protein: CASSMGQGPYEQYF. The chain couples TRBV5-1 to TRBJ2-7; 9 nucleotides match TRBD1. The CDR3 length is 14 residues. Germline V gives CDR1 SGHRS, CDR2 YFSETQ. Losses at the gene ends were 4 bases for V and 2 bases for J; bases not matched to a gene: 4.

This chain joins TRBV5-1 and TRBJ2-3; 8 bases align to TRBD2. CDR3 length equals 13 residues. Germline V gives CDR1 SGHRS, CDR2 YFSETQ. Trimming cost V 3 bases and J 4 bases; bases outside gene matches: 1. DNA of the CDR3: TGCGCCAGCAGCTGGGGACTAGCAGATACGCAGTATTTT. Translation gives CASSWGLADTQYF.

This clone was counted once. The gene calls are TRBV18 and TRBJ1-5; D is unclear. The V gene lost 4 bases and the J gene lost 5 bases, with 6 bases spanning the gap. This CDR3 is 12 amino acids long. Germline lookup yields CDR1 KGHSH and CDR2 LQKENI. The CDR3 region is CASSRRDQPQHF. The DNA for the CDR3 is TGTGCCAGCTCACGCCGCGATCAGCCCCAGCATTTT. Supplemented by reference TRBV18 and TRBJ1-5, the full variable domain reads NAGVMQNPRHLVRRRGQEARLRCSPMKGHSHVYWYRQLPEEGLKFMVYLQKENIIDESGMPKERFSAEFPKEGPSILRIQQVVRGDSAAYFCASSRRDQPQHFGDGTRLSIL.

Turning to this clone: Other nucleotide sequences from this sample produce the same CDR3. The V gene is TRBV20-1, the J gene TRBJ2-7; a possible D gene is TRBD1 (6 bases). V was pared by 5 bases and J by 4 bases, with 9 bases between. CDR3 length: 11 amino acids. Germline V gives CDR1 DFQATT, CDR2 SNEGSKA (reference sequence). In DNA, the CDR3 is TGCAGTGCTTCACAGGGTTACGAGCAGTACTTC. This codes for CSASQGYEQYF.

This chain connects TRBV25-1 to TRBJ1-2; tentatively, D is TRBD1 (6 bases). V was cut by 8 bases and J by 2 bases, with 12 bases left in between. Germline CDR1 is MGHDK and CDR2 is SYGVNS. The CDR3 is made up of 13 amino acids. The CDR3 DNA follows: TGTGCCAGCCGATCGACAGGAAACTATGGCTACACCTTC. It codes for CASRSTGNYGYTF.